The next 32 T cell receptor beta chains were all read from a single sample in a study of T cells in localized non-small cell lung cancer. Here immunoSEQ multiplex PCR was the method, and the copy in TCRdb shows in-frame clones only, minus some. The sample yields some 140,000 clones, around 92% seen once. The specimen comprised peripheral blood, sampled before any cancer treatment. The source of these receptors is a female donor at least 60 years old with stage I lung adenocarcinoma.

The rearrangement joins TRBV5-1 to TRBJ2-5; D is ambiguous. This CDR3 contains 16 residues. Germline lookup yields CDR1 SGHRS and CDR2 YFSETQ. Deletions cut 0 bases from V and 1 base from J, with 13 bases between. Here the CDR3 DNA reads TGCGCCAGCAGCTTGGCCTCTATAAGACCCCAAGAGACCCAGTACTTC. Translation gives CASSLASIRPQETQYF.

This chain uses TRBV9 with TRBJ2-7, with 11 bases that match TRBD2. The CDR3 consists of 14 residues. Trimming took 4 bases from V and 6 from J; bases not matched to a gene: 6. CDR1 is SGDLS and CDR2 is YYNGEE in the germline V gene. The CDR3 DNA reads TGTGCCAGCAGCCCTACTAGCGGGAGTACCGAGCAGTACTTC. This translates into CASSPTSGSTEQYF.

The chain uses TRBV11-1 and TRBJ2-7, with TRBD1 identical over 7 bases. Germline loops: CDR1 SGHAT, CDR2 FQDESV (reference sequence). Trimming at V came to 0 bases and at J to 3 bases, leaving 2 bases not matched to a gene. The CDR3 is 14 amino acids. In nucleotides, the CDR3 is TGTGCCAGCAGCTTAGCGGGACAGCTCTACGAGCAGTACTTC. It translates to CASSLAGQLYEQYF.

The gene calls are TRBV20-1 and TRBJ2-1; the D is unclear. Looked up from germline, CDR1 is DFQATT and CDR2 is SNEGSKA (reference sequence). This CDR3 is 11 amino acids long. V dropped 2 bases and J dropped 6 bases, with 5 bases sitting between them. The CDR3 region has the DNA TGCAGTGCTAGACCCGGCAATGAGCAGTTCTTC. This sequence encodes CSARPGNEQFF.

The CDR3 reads CASSLSGGEKLFF. In nucleotides, the CDR3 is TGTGCCAGCAGCTTATCAGGGGGCGAAAAACTGTTTTTT. The chain links TRBV11-2 to TRBJ1-4, with 8 bases that match TRBD1. CDR1 and CDR2 (germline): SGHAT, FQNNGV. Unmatched junction bases numbered 1, after V lost 2 bases and J lost 8 bases. The CDR3 sequence is 13 residues long.

CDR3 residues: CAREKDSWNCSYNEQFF. The CDR3 nucleotides read TGTGCCAGGGAAAAGGACAGTTGGAATTGCTCCTACAATGAGCAGTTCTTC. The chain combines TRBV19 with TRBJ2-1; tentatively, D is TRBD1 (6 bases). CDR3 size: 17 residues. The germline V gene has CDR1 LNHDA and CDR2 SQIVND (reference sequence). V was clipped by 9 bases and J by 0 bases, with 21 bases between them.

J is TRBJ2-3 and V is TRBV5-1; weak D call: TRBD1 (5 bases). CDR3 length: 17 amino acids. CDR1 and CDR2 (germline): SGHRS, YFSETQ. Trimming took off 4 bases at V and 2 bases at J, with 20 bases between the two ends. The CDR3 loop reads CASSPVDIQIPTDTQYF. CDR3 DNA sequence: TGCGCCAGCAGCCCGGTGGACATCCAAATACCCACAGATACGCAGTATTTT.

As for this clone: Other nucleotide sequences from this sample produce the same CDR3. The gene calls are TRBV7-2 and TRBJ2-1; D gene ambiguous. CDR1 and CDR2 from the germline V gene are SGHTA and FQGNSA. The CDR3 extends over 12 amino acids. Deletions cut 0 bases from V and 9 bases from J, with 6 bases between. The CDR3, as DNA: TGTGCCAGCAGCTTAGCGCTGGGTGAGCAGTTCTTC. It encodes CASSLALGEQFF. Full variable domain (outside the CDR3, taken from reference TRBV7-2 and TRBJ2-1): GAGVSQSPSNKVTEKGKDVELRCDPISGHTALYWYRQSLGQGLEFLIYFQGNSAPDKSGLPSDRFSAERTGGSVSTLTIQRTQQEDSAVYLCASSLALGEQFFGPGTRLTVL.

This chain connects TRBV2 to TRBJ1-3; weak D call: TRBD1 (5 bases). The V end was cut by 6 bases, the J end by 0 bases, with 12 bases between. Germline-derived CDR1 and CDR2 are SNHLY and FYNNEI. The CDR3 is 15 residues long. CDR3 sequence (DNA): TGTGCCAGCAGGGAGGGGCGGTACTCTGGAAACACCATATATTTT. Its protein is CASREGRYSGNTIYF. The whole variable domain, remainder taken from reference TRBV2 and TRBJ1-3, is EPEVTQTPSHQVTQMGQEVILRCVPISNHLYFYWYRQILGQKVEFLVSFYNNEISEKSEIFDDQFSVERPDGSNFTLKIRSTKLEDSAMYFCASREGRYSGNTIYFGEGSWLTVV.

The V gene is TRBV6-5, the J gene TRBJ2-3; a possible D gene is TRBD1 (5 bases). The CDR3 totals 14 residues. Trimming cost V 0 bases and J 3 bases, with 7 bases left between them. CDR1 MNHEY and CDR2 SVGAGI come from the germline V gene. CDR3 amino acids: CASSYSRQTDTQYF. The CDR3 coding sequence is TGTGCCAGCAGTTACTCAAGACAGACAGATACGCAGTATTTT.

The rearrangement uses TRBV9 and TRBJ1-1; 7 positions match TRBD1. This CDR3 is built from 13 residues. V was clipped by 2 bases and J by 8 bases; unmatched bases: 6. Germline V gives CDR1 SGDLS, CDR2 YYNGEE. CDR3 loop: CASSVAGQAEAFF. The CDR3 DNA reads TGTGCCAGCAGCGTGGCCGGACAGGCAGAAGCTTTCTTT.

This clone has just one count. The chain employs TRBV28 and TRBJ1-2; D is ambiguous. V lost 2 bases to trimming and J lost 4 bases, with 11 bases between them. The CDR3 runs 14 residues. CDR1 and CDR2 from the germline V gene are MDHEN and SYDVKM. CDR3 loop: CASSLTQAGYGYTF. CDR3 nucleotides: TGTGCCAGCAGTTTAACGCAGGCTGGCTATGGCTACACCTTC.

The DNA of the CDR3 is TGTGCCAGCAGTCCTTACGTCGGGGGATATCAGCCCCAGCATTTT. As protein: CASSPYVGGYQPQHF. The gene calls are TRBV28 and TRBJ1-5; D possibly corresponds to TRBD1 (5 bases). The V gene lost 5 bases and the J gene lost 5 bases, with 16 bases spanning the gap. From germline, CDR1 is MDHEN and CDR2 SYDVKM. The CDR3 is 15 residues long.

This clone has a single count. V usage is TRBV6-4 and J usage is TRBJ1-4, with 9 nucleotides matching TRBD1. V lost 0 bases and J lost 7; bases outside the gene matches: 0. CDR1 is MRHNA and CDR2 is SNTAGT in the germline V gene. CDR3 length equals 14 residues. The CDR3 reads CASSDSDRGEKLFF. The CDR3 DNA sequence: TGTGCCAGCAGTGACTCGGACAGGGGTGAAAAACTGTTTTTT.

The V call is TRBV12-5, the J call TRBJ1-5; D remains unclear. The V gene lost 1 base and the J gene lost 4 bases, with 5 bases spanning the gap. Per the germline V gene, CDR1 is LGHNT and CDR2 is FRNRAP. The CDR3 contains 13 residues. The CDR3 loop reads CASGLEENQPQHF. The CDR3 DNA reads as TGTGCTAGTGGTTTGGAGGAAAATCAGCCCCAGCATTTT.

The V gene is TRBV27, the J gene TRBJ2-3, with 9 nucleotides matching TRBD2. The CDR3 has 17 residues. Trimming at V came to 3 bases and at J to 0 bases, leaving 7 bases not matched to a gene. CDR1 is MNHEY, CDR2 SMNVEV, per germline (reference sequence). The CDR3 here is CASSFLTSGASTDTQYF. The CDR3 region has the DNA TGTGCCAGCAGTTTTTTGACTAGCGGAGCTAGCACAGATACGCAGTATTTT.

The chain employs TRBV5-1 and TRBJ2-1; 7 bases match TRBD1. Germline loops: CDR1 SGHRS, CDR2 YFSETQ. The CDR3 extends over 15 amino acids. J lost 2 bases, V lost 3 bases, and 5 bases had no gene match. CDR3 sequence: CASSWLRGPYNEQFF. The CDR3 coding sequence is TGCGCCAGCAGCTGGTTGAGGGGGCCCTACAATGAGCAGTTCTTC. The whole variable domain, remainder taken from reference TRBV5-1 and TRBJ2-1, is KAGVTQTPRYLIKTRGQQVTLSCSPISGHRSVSWYQQTPGQGLQFLFEYFSETQRNKGNFPGRFSGRQFSNSRSEMNVSTLELGDSALYLCASSWLRGPYNEQFFGPGTRLTVL.

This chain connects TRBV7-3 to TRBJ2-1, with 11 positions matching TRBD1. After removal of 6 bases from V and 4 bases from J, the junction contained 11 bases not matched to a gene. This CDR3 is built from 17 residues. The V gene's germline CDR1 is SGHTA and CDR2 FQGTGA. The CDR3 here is CASRSGQGARGYNEQFF. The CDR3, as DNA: TGTGCCAGCAGGAGTGGACAGGGGGCGCGGGGTTACAATGAGCAGTTCTTC.

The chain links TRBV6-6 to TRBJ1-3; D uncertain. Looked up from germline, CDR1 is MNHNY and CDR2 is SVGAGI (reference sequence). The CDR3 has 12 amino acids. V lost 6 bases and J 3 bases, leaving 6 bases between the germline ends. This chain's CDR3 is CASRGFGNTIYF. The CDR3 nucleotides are TGTGCCAGCAGAGGCTTTGGAAACACCATATATTTT.

This CDR3 is CAIADRVGQPQHF. The CDR3 nucleotides read TGTGCCATCGCCGACAGGGTCGGTCAGCCCCAGCATTTT. The rearrangement links TRBV19 to TRBJ1-5, with 7 bases matching TRBD1. Germline V gives CDR1 LNHDA, CDR2 SQIVND (reference sequence). The CDR3 extends over 13 amino acids. The trim removed 10 bases at V and 6 bases at J, leaving 9 bases unmatched.

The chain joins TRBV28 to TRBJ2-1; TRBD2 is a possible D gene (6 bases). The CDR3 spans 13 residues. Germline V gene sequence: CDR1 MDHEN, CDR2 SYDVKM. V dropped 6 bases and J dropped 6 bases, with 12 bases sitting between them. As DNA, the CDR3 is TGTGCCAGCAGCCGTGGAGGGGCCAATGAGCAGTTCTTC. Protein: CASSRGGANEQFF.

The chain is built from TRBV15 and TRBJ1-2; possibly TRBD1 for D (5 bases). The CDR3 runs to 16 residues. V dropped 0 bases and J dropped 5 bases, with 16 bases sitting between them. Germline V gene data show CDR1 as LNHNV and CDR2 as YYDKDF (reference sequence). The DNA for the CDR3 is TGTGCCACCAGCAGAGACCTCCCGGGGGGTCCTTATGGCTACACCTTC. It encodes CATSRDLPGGPYGYTF.

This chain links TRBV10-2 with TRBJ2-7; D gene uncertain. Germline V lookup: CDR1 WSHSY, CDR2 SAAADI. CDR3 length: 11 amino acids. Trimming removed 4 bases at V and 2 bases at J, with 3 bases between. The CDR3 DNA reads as TGCGCCAGCAGTGCAACCTACGAGCAGTACTTC. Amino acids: CASSATYEQYF.

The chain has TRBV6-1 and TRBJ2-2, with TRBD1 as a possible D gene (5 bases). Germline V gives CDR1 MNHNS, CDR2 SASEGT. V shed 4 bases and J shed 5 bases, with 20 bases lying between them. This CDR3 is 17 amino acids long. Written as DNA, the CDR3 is TGTGCCAGCAGTGGGTTGAGTACAGGTTTCTGGACCGGGGAGCTGTTTTTT. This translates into CASSGLSTGFWTGELFF.

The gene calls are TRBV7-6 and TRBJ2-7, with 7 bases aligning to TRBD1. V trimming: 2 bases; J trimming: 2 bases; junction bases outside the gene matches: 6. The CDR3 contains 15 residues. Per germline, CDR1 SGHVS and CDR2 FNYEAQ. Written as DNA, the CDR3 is TGTGCCAGCAGCTTATTGCAGGGGGATCCCTACGAGCAGTACTTC. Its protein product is CASSLLQGDPYEQYF.

The CDR3 DNA reads as TGTGCCAGCAGCTTGGGACTAGCTGCTCACGATACGCAGTATTTT. This sequence encodes CASSLGLAAHDTQYF. The chain employs TRBV5-6 and TRBJ2-3; TRBD2 matches at 7 bases. Germline CDR1 is SGHDT and CDR2 is YYEEEE. This CDR3 spans 15 amino acids. With 0 bases clipped from V and 6 bases from J, the junction kept 7 bases outside the gene matches.

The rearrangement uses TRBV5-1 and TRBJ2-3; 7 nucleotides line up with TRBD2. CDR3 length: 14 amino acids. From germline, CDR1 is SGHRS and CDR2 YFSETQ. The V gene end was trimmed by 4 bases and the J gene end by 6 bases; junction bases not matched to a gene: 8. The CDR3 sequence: CASSPSRLADTQYF. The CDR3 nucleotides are TGCGCCAGCAGCCCCTCACGACTAGCCGATACGCAGTATTTT.

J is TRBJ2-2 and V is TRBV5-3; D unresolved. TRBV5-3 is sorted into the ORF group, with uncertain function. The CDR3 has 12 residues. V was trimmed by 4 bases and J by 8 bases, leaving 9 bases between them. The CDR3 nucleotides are TGTGCCAGAAGCAGTTTCGGAGGGGAGCTGTTTTTT. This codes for CARSSFGGELFF.

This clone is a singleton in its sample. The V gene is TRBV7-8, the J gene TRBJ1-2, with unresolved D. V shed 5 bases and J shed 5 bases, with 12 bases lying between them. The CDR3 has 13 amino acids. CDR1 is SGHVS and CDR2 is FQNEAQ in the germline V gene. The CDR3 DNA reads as TGTGCCAGCAGCCGTGGACCTCCTTATGGCTACACCTTC. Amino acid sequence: CASSRGPPYGYTF.

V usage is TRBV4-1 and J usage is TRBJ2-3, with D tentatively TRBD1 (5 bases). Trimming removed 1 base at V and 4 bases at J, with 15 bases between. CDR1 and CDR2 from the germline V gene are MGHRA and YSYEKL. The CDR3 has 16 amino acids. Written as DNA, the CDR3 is TGCGCCAGCAGCCAAGTGGGGCGCCAGCCGGCAGATACGCAGTATTTT. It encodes CASSQVGRQPADTQYF.

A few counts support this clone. The CDR3 loop is CASSSGTSGSTDTQYF. The CDR3 DNA is TGTGCCAGCAGCTCAGGGACTAGCGGGAGCACAGATACGCAGTATTTT. V usage is TRBV5-4 and J usage is TRBJ2-3, with 12 bases that match TRBD2. Per germline, CDR1 SGHNT and CDR2 YYREEE (reference sequence). After removal of 3 bases from V and 0 bases from J, the junction contained 2 bases not matched to a gene. This CDR3 comprises 16 residues.

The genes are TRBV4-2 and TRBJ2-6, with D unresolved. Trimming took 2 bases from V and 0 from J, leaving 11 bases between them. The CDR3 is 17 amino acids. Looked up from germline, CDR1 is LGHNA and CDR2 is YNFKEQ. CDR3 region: CASSQLGSISGANVLTF. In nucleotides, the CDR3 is TGTGCCAGCAGCCAACTCGGATCCATCTCTGGGGCCAACGTCCTGACTTTC.